The 24 T cell receptor beta chains below were found in one sample sequenced in a study of brain T cells in children with intractable seizures. Time point: blood from clinic visit 5 months post-surgery; TSC patient then seizure free. Method: immunoSEQ multiplex PCR; TCRdb's copy keeps in-frame clones and lacks some. The sample records about 340,000 clones, nearly 95% being singletons. The input for sequencing was peripheral blood, taken roughly 5 months after surgery. The receptors stem from a boy under two years old with tuberous sclerosis and intractable seizures.

V usage is TRBV6-5 and J usage is TRBJ1-2; D possibly corresponds to TRBD1 (5 bases). V was trimmed by 8 bases and J by 3 bases, leaving 13 bases between them. Germline V gene sequence: CDR1 MNHEY, CDR2 SVGAGI. The CDR3 covers 13 residues. The CDR3: CASGTRSYYGYTF. In nucleotides, the CDR3 is TGTGCCAGCGGGACTCGGAGTTACTATGGCTACACCTTC.

As concerns this clone: This specimen includes other DNA sequences encoding the same CDR3. The V and J genes are TRBV20-1 and TRBJ2-5, with D perhaps matching TRBD2 (6 bases). V was pared by 3 bases and J by 5 bases, with 7 bases between. CDR1 is DFQATT, CDR2 SNEGSKA, per germline (reference sequence). The CDR3 is 11 residues long. The CDR3 DNA reads TGCAGTGCTAGGGGGAGGGAGACCCAGTACTTC. Its translation: CSARGRETQYF.

V and J are TRBV6-5 and TRBJ2-4; D is uncertain. V was shortened by 2 bases and J by 0 bases, with 11 bases between the two germline ends. Germline loops: CDR1 MNHEY, CDR2 SVGAGI. The CDR3 consists of 16 residues. The chain's CDR3 is CASSYGAELAKNIQYF. The DNA of the CDR3 is TGTGCCAGCAGTTACGGAGCAGAACTAGCCAAAAACATTCAGTACTTC.

The rearrangement links TRBV7-2 to TRBJ2-7; D possibly corresponds to TRBD2 (7 bases). Germline loops: CDR1 SGHTA, CDR2 FQGNSA. The CDR3 totals 13 residues. Deletions cut 2 bases from V and 6 bases from J, with 11 bases between. CDR3 bases: TGTGCCAGCAGCTTATCAAGGGGGGGCGAGCAGTACTTC. Encoded protein: CASSLSRGGEQYF. Full variable domain (rest looked up from reference TRBV7-2 and TRBJ2-7): GAGVSQSPSNKVTEKGKDVELRCDPISGHTALYWYRQSLGQGLEFLIYFQGNSAPDKSGLPSDRFSAERTGGSVSTLTIQRTQQEDSAVYLCASSLSRGGEQYFGPGTRLTVT.

V gene TRBV6-2 or TRBV6-3 combines with J gene TRBJ1-1, with 9 bases lining up with TRBD1. Germline CDR1 is MNHEY and CDR2 is SVGEGT. The CDR3 consists of 15 residues. The V gene end was trimmed by 5 bases and the J gene end by 2 bases; junction bases not matched to a gene: 6. The CDR3 is CASSTRDRANTEAFF. In DNA form, the CDR3 reads TGTGCCAGCAGTACCCGGGACAGGGCTAACACTGAAGCTTTCTTT.

The rearrangement links TRBV11-3 to TRBJ2-3, with TRBD2 matching over 12 bases. Germline values: CDR1 SGHNT, CDR2 YENEEA. The CDR3 is 16 amino acids. V lost 5 bases and J lost 4; bases outside the gene matches: 7. CDR3 nucleotides: TGTGCCAGCAGCAATCCTAGCGGGGGGGACCCAGATACGCAGTATTTT. This gives the protein CASSNPSGGDPDTQYF.

This rearrangement joins TRBV14 to TRBJ1-1, with 10 positions matching TRBD1. V dropped 4 bases and J dropped 4; count of bases not matched to a gene: 3. Germline CDR1 reads SGHDN; CDR2 reads FVKESK. The CDR3 has 14 residues. The CDR3 loop reads CASSLRDRGTEAFF. CDR3 nucleotide sequence: TGTGCCAGCAGCCTCAGGGACAGGGGCACTGAAGCTTTCTTT.

The V and J genes are TRBV5-1 and TRBJ2-5, with D perhaps matching TRBD2 (6 bases). CDR3 length equals 12 residues. In germline, CDR1 is SGHRS, CDR2 YFSETQ. Between the trimmed V and J ends, which lost 7 bases and 2 bases, there was a span of 9 bases. CDR3: CASRGSQETQYF. DNA of the CDR3: TGCGCCAGCCGGGGGTCTCAAGAGACCCAGTACTTC.

CDR3 loop: CASSQWSGGYNEQFF. The CDR3 nucleotides read TGTGCCAGCAGCCAATGGAGCGGGGGGTACAATGAGCAGTTCTTC. The chain combines TRBV3-1 (or the pseudogene TRBV3-2) with TRBJ2-1; 9 bases are shared with TRBD2. The junction had 3 bases not matched to a gene; V was cut back by 2 bases and J by 4 bases. CDR1 and CDR2 (germline): LGHDT, YNNKEL (reference sequence). The CDR3 is 15 amino acids.

Of note for this clone: In the same sample, other DNA sequences code for this CDR3. The V and J genes are TRBV30 and TRBJ2-5; no firm D call. This CDR3 contains 12 residues. CDR1 is GTSNPN, CDR2 SVGIG, per germline (reference sequence). Trimming removed 0 bases at V and 5 bases at J, with 7 bases between. CDR3 DNA: TGTGCCTGGAGTGTCGGTGGGGAGACCCAGTACTTC. It is translated as CAWSVGGETQYF.

The rearrangement links TRBV4-1 to TRBJ2-2; 13 bases line up with TRBD2. Germline loops: CDR1 MGHRA, CDR2 YSYEKL. J was trimmed by 8 bases and V by 2 bases; bases with no gene match: 8. CDR3 size: 17 residues. CDR3 in DNA: TGCGCCAGCAGCCAACGTACTAGCGGGAGGGCCCGTGGGGAGCTGTTTTTT. Amino acid sequence: CASSQRTSGRARGELFF.

The V call is TRBV18, the J call TRBJ2-3, with 7 bases that match TRBD2. The CDR3 extends over 15 amino acids. Germline V gene data show CDR1 as KGHSH and CDR2 as LQKENI. The V and J ends lost 3 bases and 4 bases, in that order; junction bases with no gene match: 7. The CDR3 coding sequence is TGTGCCAGCTCACCTCCGGGGGGAGCGGCAGATACGCAGTATTTT. It encodes CASSPPGGAADTQYF.

The chain uses TRBV19 and TRBJ2-3; possibly TRBD2 for D (5 bases). Germline V gene data show CDR1 as LNHDA and CDR2 as SQIVND (reference sequence). V lost 3 bases to trimming and J lost 2 bases, with 12 bases between them. The CDR3 spans 15 residues. The CDR3 DNA follows: TGTGCCAGTAGTATCGGACTCATGGACACAGATACGCAGTATTTT. Translating gives CASSIGLMDTDTQYF.

This clone occurred once. The chain couples TRBV3-1 (or the pseudogene TRBV3-2) to TRBJ1-5; 12 nucleotides line up with TRBD1. This CDR3 spans 17 amino acids. The germline V gene has CDR1 LGHDT and CDR2 YNNKEL (reference sequence). Trimming at V came to 1 base and at J to 6 bases, leaving 7 bases not matched to a gene. CDR3 sequence (DNA): TGTGCCAGCAGCCAAGGGAGGGACAGGGGGCTCGGTCAGCCCCAGCATTTT. Protein: CASSQGRDRGLGQPQHF.

The chain links TRBV28 to TRBJ2-2; the D gene is possibly TRBD1 (6 bases). CDR3 size: 16 residues. Between the trimmed V and J ends, which lost 7 bases and 2 bases, there was a span of 17 bases. Germline CDR1 MDHEN, CDR2 SYDVKM. The CDR3 is CASTLRHRVNTGELFF. The CDR3, as DNA: TGTGCCAGCACCCTACGCCACAGGGTTAACACCGGGGAGCTGTTTTTT.

The chain carries TRBV20-1 and TRBJ1-4; no reliable D call. The CDR3 consists of 12 residues. Per the germline V gene, CDR1 is DFQATT and CDR2 is SNEGSKA (reference sequence). The ends were cut back, 3 bases at V and 7 bases at J, with 9 bases in the middle. CDR3 in amino acids: CSASASGEKLFF. The DNA of the CDR3 is TGCAGTGCTAGTGCTAGTGGTGAAAAACTGTTTTTT.

V usage is TRBV30 and J usage is TRBJ1-2, with 8 bases aligning to TRBD1. CDR3 length equals 14 residues. CDR1 is GTSNPN, CDR2 SVGIG, per germline (reference sequence). The V segment lost 5 bases and the J segment 6 bases; nucleotides outside the gene matches: 11. CDR3: CAWSTGARGDGYTF. DNA of the CDR3: TGTGCCTGGTCGACAGGGGCGAGGGGCGATGGCTACACCTTC. Full variable domain (remainder filled in from reference TRBV30 and TRBJ1-2): SQTIHQWPATLVQPVGSPLSLECTVEGTSNPNLYWYRQAAGRGLQLLFYSVGIGQISSEVPQNLSASRPQDRQFILSSKKLLLSDSGFYLCAWSTGARGDGYTFGSGTRLTVV.

This clone was counted a few times. At one boundary the junction diverges from the germline segment, which might be a read error. The chain has TRBV6-5 and TRBJ1-3; D is ambiguous. Germline CDR1 is MNHEY and CDR2 is SVGAGI. The length of the CDR3 is 13 residues. The CDR3: CASSYADGSTIYF. CDR3 nucleotides: TGTGCCAGCAGTTACGCAGACGGAAGCACCATATATTTT.

This clone has only one observation. The chain recombines TRBV7-6 with TRBJ2-1; D gene uncertain. From germline, CDR1 is SGHVS and CDR2 FNYEAQ. With 0 bases removed from V and 1 base from J, the gap between germline ends came to 7 bases. The CDR3 spans 15 residues. The CDR3 DNA follows: TGTGCCAGCAGCTTAGCAGCCACGTCCTACAATGAGCAGTTCTTC. It specifies CASSLAATSYNEQFF.

This chain uses TRBV6-6 with TRBJ1-4; tentative D call: TRBD1 (5 bases). Per the germline V gene, CDR1 is MNHNY and CDR2 is SVGAGI (reference sequence). V was clipped by 4 bases and J by 6 bases, with 12 bases between them. The CDR3 is made up of 14 amino acids. Here the CDR3 reads CASSWPGDYEKLFF. The CDR3 DNA reads as TGTGCCAGCAGTTGGCCCGGGGACTATGAAAAACTGTTTTTT.

The gene calls are TRBV6-5 and TRBJ2-5; D possibly corresponds to TRBD2 (6 bases). CDR1 MNHEY and CDR2 SVGAGI come from the germline V gene. Trimming cost V 0 bases and J 5 bases, with 16 bases left between them. This CDR3 spans 16 amino acids. The CDR3 bases are TGTGCCAGCAGTTACTCGAACCGGGAGCGCGGCGAGACCCAGTACTTC. This translates into CASSYSNRERGETQYF.

The rearrangement uses TRBV5-3 and TRBJ2-3; 8 bases agree with TRBD2. TRBV5-3 is an ORF, with its function uncertain. The V segment lost 3 bases and the J segment 4 bases; nucleotides outside the gene matches: 7. This CDR3 region has 15 residues. The CDR3 DNA sequence: TGTGCCAGAAGCTCATCCGGGACTAGGGCAGATACGCAGTATTTT. It is translated as CARSSSGTRADTQYF.

The chain is built from TRBV28 and TRBJ2-1, with TRBD1 matching over 8 bases. The CDR3 totals 15 residues. Germline values: CDR1 MDHEN, CDR2 SYDVKM. The V and J ends lost 6 bases and 0 bases, in that order; junction bases with no gene match: 4. The CDR3 is CASSHRGSSYNEQFF. CDR3 bases: TGTGCCAGCAGCCACAGGGGGAGCTCCTACAATGAGCAGTTCTTC.

This clone was seen a few times. The rearrangement links TRBV11-2 to TRBJ2-7, with 7 positions matching TRBD2. The ends lost 0 bases at V and 3 bases at J; junction bases unmatched: 5. The CDR3 is 15 residues long. The germline CDR1 and CDR2 sequences are SGHAT and FQNNGV. The CDR3 DNA follows: TGTGCCAGCAGCTTAGATTCGGGACTACACTACGAGCAGTACTTC. This translates into CASSLDSGLHYEQYF.